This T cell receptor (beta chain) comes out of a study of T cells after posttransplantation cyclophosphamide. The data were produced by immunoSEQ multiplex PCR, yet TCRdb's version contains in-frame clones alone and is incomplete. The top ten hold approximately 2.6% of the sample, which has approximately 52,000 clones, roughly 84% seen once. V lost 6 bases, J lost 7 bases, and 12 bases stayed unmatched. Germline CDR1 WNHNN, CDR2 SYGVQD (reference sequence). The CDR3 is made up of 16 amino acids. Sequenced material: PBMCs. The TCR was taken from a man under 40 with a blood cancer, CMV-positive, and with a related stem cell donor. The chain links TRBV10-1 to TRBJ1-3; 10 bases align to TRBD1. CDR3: CASRRQGAPVGNTIYF. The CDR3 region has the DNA TGCGCCAGCAGACGACAGGGGGCGCCGGTAGGGAACACCATATATTTT.